Listed below are T cell receptor beta chains from one sample, sequenced in a study of blood T cell repertoires in COVID-19. The data were produced by immunoSEQ multiplex PCR, yet TCRdb's version contains in-frame clones alone and is incomplete. Of 200,000 to 300,000 clones in the sample, 88% were seen once. Material for sequencing was peripheral blood. All receptors come from a human donor in a cohort sampled during active COVID-19. CDR3s include the opening cysteine and the closing phenylalanine or tryptophan. D genes are given only for firm matches.

v_call,d_call,j_call,cdr3_aa,cdr3_nt
TRBV5-1,-,TRBJ2-7,CASSFQVRQNYEQYF,TGCGCCAGCAGCTTTCAGGTACGACAGAATTACGAGCAGTACTTC
TRBV5-1,-,TRBJ2-7,CASSFAGEFEQYF,TGCGCCAGCAGCTTCGCAGGGGAGTTCGAGCAGTACTTC
TRBV12-3/TRBV12-4,-,TRBJ1-1,CASSPGSTEAFF,TGTGCCAGCAGCCCGGGTAGTACTGAAGCTTTCTTT
TRBV4-2,TRBD1,TRBJ1-1,CASSLGQAIGTEAFF,TGTGCCAGCAGCCTCGGACAGGCAATAGGGACTGAAGCTTTCTTT
TRBV30,TRBD1,TRBJ1-1,CAWNRDRYYTEAFF,TGTGCCTGGAACCGGGACAGATATTACACTGAAGCTTTCTTT
TRBV10-3,TRBD1,TRBJ1-3,CATSGTESSGNTIYF,TGTGCCACCTCCGGGACAGAGAGCTCTGGAAACACCATATATTTT
TRBV19,TRBD1,TRBJ2-3,CASSGRGQFRTDTQYF,TGTGCCAGTAGTGGCCGGGGACAGTTCCGCACAGATACGCAGTATTTT
TRBV9,TRBD1,TRBJ1-2,CASSTRQGVNYGYTF,TGTGCCAGCAGCACCAGACAGGGAGTTAACTATGGCTACACCTTC
TRBV18,-,TRBJ2-1,CASSESYLARNEQFF,TGTGCCAGCTCAGAATCCTACCTAGCGCGGAATGAGCAGTTCTTC
TRBV27,-,TRBJ2-7,CASSESLGTNFYEQYF,TGTGCCAGCAGTGAGTCTCTCGGGACAAATTTCTACGAGCAGTACTTC
TRBV6-2/TRBV6-3,-,TRBJ2-2,CASSSRSRRTGELFF,TGTGCCAGCAGTTCGCGCAGCAGGCGTACCGGGGAGCTGTTTTTT
TRBV7-3,TRBD1,TRBJ1-1,CASSITGGGEAFF,TGTGCCAGCAGCATAACAGGGGGCGGCGAAGCTTTCTTT
TRBV30,TRBD1,TRBJ1-2,CAWSADRYYYGYTF,TGTGCCTGGAGTGCGGACAGGTATTACTATGGCTACACCTTC
TRBV7-2,-,TRBJ2-7,CASNQPERSYEQYF,TGTGCCAGCAACCAACCCGAGCGGTCCTACGAGCAGTACTTC
TRBV7-2,-,TRBJ1-1,CASSGEQYTEAFF,TGTGCCAGCAGTGGGGAGCAGTACACTGAAGCTTTCTTT
TRBV18,TRBD1,TRBJ2-7,CASSPSGQTYEQYF,TGTGCCAGCTCACCATCGGGACAGACCTACGAGCAGTACTTC
TRBV30,-,TRBJ2-7,CAWIQGPSYEQYF,TGTGCCTGGATCCAGGGGCCCTCCTACGAGCAGTACTTC
TRBV7-3,-,TRBJ2-7,CASSPHPGTSYEQYF,TGTGCCAGCAGCCCCCACCCCGGGACATCCTACGAGCAGTACTTC
TRBV28,TRBD1,TRBJ1-2,CASSLGQGSYYGYTF,TGTGCCAGCAGTCTTGGACAGGGAAGCTACTATGGCTACACCTTC
TRBV18,TRBD1,TRBJ2-7,CASSPEPRGPYEQYF,TGTGCCAGCTCACCAGAGCCCAGGGGGCCCTACGAGCAGTACTTC
TRBV27,-,TRBJ1-5,CATARVYNNQPQHF,TGTGCCACAGCACGGGTTTATAACAATCAGCCCCAGCATTTT
TRBV6-6,-,TRBJ2-7,CASSYAAKQYF,TGTGCCAGCAGTTACGCGGCGAAGCAGTACTTC
TRBV28,-,TRBJ2-7,CASSLDEQVYEQYF,TGTGCCAGCAGTTTAGATGAACAGGTCTACGAGCAGTACTTC
TRBV2,-,TRBJ1-5,CASSERTAFNQPQHF,TGTGCCAGCAGTGAAAGAACAGCCTTCAATCAGCCCCAGCATTTT